Below are 32 T cell receptor beta chains sequenced from a single sample in a study of T cell responses to AZD1222 COVID-19 vaccine. Libraries were prepared by immunoSEQ multiplex PCR; TCRdb keeps only in-frame clonotypes and omits some of them. The data contain about 75,000 clones, 88% of them singletons. This specimen consisted of peripheral blood, obtained 28 days after the second dose of the MenACWY control vaccine. The receptors were sampled from an adult who received the MenACWY meningococcal vaccine as a control.

The chain is built from TRBV5-1 and TRBJ1-4, with a possible D match to TRBD1 (6 bases). The V gene lost 2 bases and the J gene lost 4 bases, with 12 bases spanning the gap. The CDR3 runs 15 residues. Germline V gene sequence: CDR1 SGHRS, CDR2 YFSETQ. The CDR3 loop is CASSLSQGFNEKLFF. The CDR3 DNA reads as TGCGCCAGCAGCTTATCACAGGGCTTTAATGAAAAACTGTTTTTT.

This clone was recorded many times. The chain combines TRBV11-1 with TRBJ1-2; possible D gene TRBD1, 5 bases. Germline V gives CDR1 SGHAT, CDR2 FQDESV (reference sequence). V was pared by 5 bases and J by 5 bases, with 12 bases between. The CDR3 covers 13 residues. The CDR3 DNA reads TGTGCCAGCAGCCCCGGCAGGGAGTATGGCTACACCTTC. Encoded protein: CASSPGREYGYTF.

This clone showed up many times. The chain uses TRBV2 and TRBJ2-2; 9 bases match TRBD1. The CDR3 sequence is 15 residues long. CDR1 SNHLY and CDR2 FYNNEI come from the germline V gene. J was trimmed by 0 bases and V by 5 bases; bases with no gene match: 1. In nucleotides, the CDR3 is TGTGCCAGCAGTTGGACAGGGGCGAACACCGGGGAGCTGTTTTTT. Its translation: CASSWTGANTGELFF.

V and J are TRBV7-8 and TRBJ2-7, with D perhaps matching TRBD1 (6 bases). The CDR3 loop spans 15 amino acids. Trimming shortened V by 0 bases and J by 6 bases, and 15 bases separated the two germline ends. The V gene's germline CDR1 is SGHVS and CDR2 FQNEAQ. This chain's CDR3 is CASSLAGKTGSEQYF. The CDR3 DNA follows: TGTGCCAGCAGCTTAGCCGGAAAGACAGGTTCCGAGCAGTACTTC.

This rearrangement joins TRBV6-6 to TRBJ2-7; 10 nucleotides match TRBD1. In germline, CDR1 is MNHNY, CDR2 SVGAGI (reference sequence). Losses at the gene ends were 7 bases for V and 6 bases for J; bases not matched to a gene: 9. The CDR3 is 14 residues long. CDR3 amino acids: CASKPGQGTSEQYF. The CDR3 bases are TGTGCCAGCAAACCGGGACAGGGGACATCCGAGCAGTACTTC.

The sample holds a few counts of this clone. Written as DNA, the CDR3 is TGTGCCAGCAGCGTAGATTTCGCGGGGAGCTCCTACGAGCAGTACTTC. The encoded protein is CASSVDFAGSSYEQYF. The chain carries TRBV9 and TRBJ2-7; TRBD2 is a possible D gene (6 bases). Trimming removed 0 bases from V and 0 bases from J, with 13 bases in between. Germline CDR1 and CDR2: SGDLS and YYNGEE. CDR3 length: 16 amino acids.

V usage is TRBV6-2 or TRBV6-3 and J usage is TRBJ2-7; TRBD1 agrees at 9 bases. Germline V gene lookup returns CDR1 MNHEY and CDR2 SVGEGT. V lost 2 bases to trimming and J lost 5 bases; unmatched junction nucleotides: 4. The CDR3 is 14 residues long. CDR3 sequence reads: CASSYDGTGNEQYF. The CDR3 DNA reads TGTGCCAGCAGTTACGATGGGACAGGGAACGAGCAGTACTTC.

This clone has just one count. V gene TRBV5-1 combines with J gene TRBJ2-1; possible D gene TRBD1, 6 bases. The germline V gene encodes CDR1 SGHRS and CDR2 YFSETQ. The CDR3 sequence is 13 residues long. Trimming took 0 bases from V and 9 from J, leaving 10 bases between them. The CDR3 DNA sequence: TGCGCCAGCAGCTTGGCGGAGACAGGTGAGCAGTTCTTC. Protein: CASSLAETGEQFF.

The chain uses TRBV7-9 and TRBJ1-1, with D possibly matching TRBD1 (6 bases). The CDR3 totals 16 residues. The V gene's germline CDR1 is SEHNR and CDR2 FQNEAQ (reference sequence). V was pared by 6 bases and J by 2 bases, with 19 bases between. This CDR3 is CASRSQKQGFNTEAFF. DNA for the CDR3: TGTGCCAGCAGATCCCAGAAACAGGGCTTTAACACTGAAGCTTTCTTT.

This chain connects TRBV20-1 to TRBJ2-4; TRBD2 aligns across 10 bases. This CDR3 is built from 15 residues. Germline loops: CDR1 DFQATT, CDR2 SNEGSKA (reference sequence). Trimming took 3 bases from V and 1 from J; bases not matched to a gene: 3. Here the CDR3 reads CSASLAGDAKNIQYF. CDR3 nucleotide sequence: TGCAGTGCTAGTCTAGCGGGGGATGCCAAAAACATTCAGTACTTC.

The V call is TRBV9, the J call TRBJ2-1; TRBD1 is a possible D gene (5 bases). CDR1 and CDR2 from the germline V gene are SGDLS and YYNGEE. The germline V and J ends were trimmed by 4 bases and 5 bases, with 13 bases remaining between them. This CDR3 has 14 residues. CDR3 loop: CASSTATEHNEQFF. The CDR3 DNA sequence: TGTGCCAGCAGCACCGCGACAGAACACAATGAGCAGTTCTTC.

The chain is built from TRBV12-3 or TRBV12-4 and TRBJ1-3; the D is unclear. The CDR3 sequence is 13 residues long. V was cut by 1 base and J by 3 bases, with 4 bases left in between. The CDR3 bases are TGTGCCAGCAGTTTAGAGGTTGGAAACACCATATATTTT. Translation: CASSLEVGNTIYF.

The CDR3 region has the DNA TGCAGTGCTAGTCGACCGCTCGGAGCTAACTATGGCTACACCTTC. Translation: CSASRPLGANYGYTF. The chain combines TRBV20-1 with TRBJ1-2; no clear D gene. V lost 3 bases and J lost 0, with 14 bases in between. The germline gives CDR1 DFQATT, CDR2 SNEGSKA (reference sequence). The CDR3 has 15 residues.

The chain carries TRBV19 and TRBJ1-6, with a possible D match to TRBD1 (5 bases). Germline values: CDR1 LNHDA, CDR2 SQIVND (reference sequence). The CDR3 consists of 14 residues. Between the trimmed V and J ends, which lost 6 bases and 8 bases, there was a span of 14 bases. The CDR3 loop is CASRLGTGDSPLHF. In nucleotides, the CDR3 is TGTGCCAGTAGGCTCGGGACGGGGGATTCACCCCTCCACTTT.

This chain joins TRBV7-2 and TRBJ1-1; 7 bases agree with TRBD1. The CDR3 runs to 14 residues. V was pared by 7 bases and J by 4 bases, with 9 bases of the junction left unmatched. Germline CDR1 is SGHTA and CDR2 is FQGNSA. DNA for the CDR3: TGTGCCAGCATGATACAGGGGTTGGGCACTGAAGCTTTCTTT. Its translation is CASMIQGLGTEAFF.

This rearrangement joins TRBV10-3 to TRBJ2-5; 7 bases are a match to TRBD2. The CDR3 has 14 residues. Germline assignment: CDR1 ENHRY and CDR2 SYGVKD. Unmatched junction bases numbered 4, after V lost 2 bases and J lost 4 bases. CDR3 residues: CAISERTGGETQYF. DNA of the CDR3: TGTGCCATCAGTGAGCGGACGGGGGGAGAGACCCAGTACTTC.

The chain joins TRBV14 to TRBJ2-2, with D possibly called TRBD1 or TRBD2 (5 bases each). This CDR3 region has 16 residues. V lost 2 bases to trimming and J lost 2 bases, with 12 bases between them. Germline CDR1 is SGHDN and CDR2 is FVKESK. Here the CDR3 reads CASSQYRGRNTGELFF. The CDR3 DNA reads as TGTGCCAGCAGCCAATACCGGGGACGCAACACCGGGGAGCTGTTTTTT. The entire variable domain, with the rest obtained from reference TRBV14 and TRBJ2-2, is as follows: EAGVTQFPSHSVIEKGQTVTLRCDPISGHDNLYWYRRVMGKEIKFLLHFVKESKQDESGMPNNRFLAERTGGTYSTLKVQPAELEDSGVYFCASSQYRGRNTGELFFGEGSRLTVL.

This rearrangement joins TRBV12-5 to TRBJ2-3; D unclear. The CDR3 totals 15 residues. In germline, CDR1 is LGHNT, CDR2 FRNRAP. Trimming removed 8 bases from V and 0 bases from J, with 15 bases in between. CDR3 loop: CASNTGVTSTDTQYF. CDR3 in DNA: TGTGCTAGTAATACGGGTGTTACTAGCACAGATACGCAGTATTTT.

The chain has TRBV4-1 and TRBJ2-2; 7 nucleotides line up with TRBD2. With V trimmed by 5 bases and J by 1 base, 7 bases remained unmatched. CDR3 length equals 16 residues. Looked up from germline, CDR1 is MGHRA and CDR2 is YSYEKL. The CDR3 bases are TGCGCCAGCAGCTTAAGAGCGGGGCGGAACACCGGGGAGCTGTTTTTT. Amino acids: CASSLRAGRNTGELFF.

The CDR3 nucleotides are TGTGCCAGCAGCTTAGATGTAGCGGGGGGCGCAGATACGCAGTATTTT. Its translation: CASSLDVAGGADTQYF. J is TRBJ2-3 and V is TRBV11-2; 10 positions match TRBD2. The CDR3 is 16 amino acids. V shed 0 bases, J shed 4 bases, and the junction held 4 bases outside the gene matches. Germline loops: CDR1 SGHAT, CDR2 FQNNGV. Full variable domain (outside the CDR3, taken from reference TRBV11-2 and TRBJ2-3): EAGVAQSPRYKIIEKRQSVAFWCNPISGHATLYWYQQILGQGPKLLIQFQNNGVVDDSQLPKDRFSAERLKGVDSTLKIQPAKLEDSAVYLCASSLDVAGGADTQYFGPGTRLTVL.

The chain has TRBV2 and TRBJ2-5; TRBD1 aligns across 7 bases. The CDR3 length is 12 residues. CDR1 and CDR2 from the germline V gene are SNHLY and FYNNEI. Trimming took 6 bases from V and 2 from J; bases not matched to a gene: 0. CDR3 nucleotides: TGTGCCAGCAGGGGACAGCAAGAGACCCAGTACTTC. This codes for CASRGQQETQYF.

The chain has TRBV3-1 (or the pseudogene TRBV3-2) and TRBJ1-1, with 8 bases lining up with TRBD1. The germline CDR1 and CDR2 sequences are LGHDT and YNNKEL (reference sequence). The CDR3 sequence is 14 residues long. With V trimmed by 2 bases and J by 4 bases, 3 bases remained unmatched. This CDR3 is CASSQNRGGTEAFF. CDR3 coding DNA: TGTGCCAGCAGCCAAAACAGGGGGGGCACTGAAGCTTTCTTT.

The chain links TRBV6-5 to TRBJ2-7; the D gene is possibly TRBD1 (6 bases). This CDR3 region has 11 residues. V shed 4 bases and J shed 6 bases, with 7 bases lying between them. Germline V gene data show CDR1 as MNHEY and CDR2 as SVGAGI. In DNA form, the CDR3 reads TGTGCCAGCAGTTCGGACAGCGAGCAGTACTTC. The encoded protein is CASSSDSEQYF.

The V and J genes are TRBV27 and TRBJ2-7; D remains ambiguous. Germline CDR1 is MNHEY and CDR2 is SMNVEV (reference sequence). This CDR3 comprises 14 residues. V was trimmed by 4 bases and J by 0 bases, leaving 10 bases between them. CDR3 nucleotide sequence: TGTGCCAGCAGTTGGGGTAGGTCCTCCTACGAGCAGTACTTC. Amino acid sequence: CASSWGRSSYEQYF.

The chain couples TRBV6-6 to TRBJ1-2, with 10 nucleotides matching TRBD1. The CDR3 consists of 15 residues. Germline values: CDR1 MNHNY, CDR2 SVGAGI (reference sequence). V was pared by 0 bases and J by 7 bases, with 5 bases of the junction left unmatched. CDR3 sequence: CASSYSRGQGSGYTF. The DNA for the CDR3 is TGTGCCAGCAGTTACTCGCGGGGACAGGGGTCTGGCTACACCTTC.

The J gene is TRBJ1-1, the V gene TRBV19; D possibly corresponds to TRBD1 (6 bases). V lost 9 bases and J lost 0, with 20 bases in between. Per the germline V gene, CDR1 is LNHDA and CDR2 is SQIVND (reference sequence). The CDR3 covers 16 residues. The CDR3 DNA follows: TGTGCCAGCCAAAAGGCGGGGGCTTACATGAACACTGAAGCTTTCTTT. Residues: CASQKAGAYMNTEAFF.

The J gene is TRBJ2-2, the V gene TRBV30, with D hard to call. Trimming took 1 base from V and 6 from J, leaving 6 bases between them. The germline V gene encodes CDR1 GTSNPN and CDR2 SVGIG (reference sequence). The CDR3 totals 12 residues. In nucleotides, the CDR3 is TGTGCCTGGAGTGGCGGATCCGGGGAGCTGTTTTTT. Translated: CAWSGGSGELFF.

The chain employs TRBV18 and TRBJ1-3, with D maybe TRBD1 (6 bases). V was clipped by 1 base and J by 4 bases, with 8 bases between them. The CDR3 spans 14 residues. CDR1 KGHSH and CDR2 LQKENI come from the germline V gene. The chain's CDR3 is CASSPQDSGNTIYF. CDR3 coding DNA: TGTGCCAGCTCACCACAGGACAGCGGAAACACCATATATTTT.

The chain is built from TRBV5-1 and TRBJ2-7; D unresolved. The CDR3 consists of 15 residues. With 0 bases removed from V and 0 bases from J, the gap between germline ends came to 10 bases. CDR1 SGHRS and CDR2 YFSETQ come from the germline V gene. CDR3 bases: TGCGCCAGCAGCTTGGAAGTGGGATTCTCCTACGAGCAGTACTTC. Translating gives CASSLEVGFSYEQYF.

The J gene is TRBJ2-5, the V gene TRBV29-1; possibly TRBD1 for D (7 bases). Germline-derived CDR1 and CDR2 are SQVTM and ANQGSEA. The CDR3 consists of 16 residues. V lost 1 base and J lost 1, with 16 bases in between. The CDR3 bases are TGCAGCGTTGAAGTCCGAGGGGGGACAGCCCAAGAGACCCAGTACTTC. Translation: CSVEVRGGTAQETQYF. The entire variable domain, with the rest obtained from reference TRBV29-1 and TRBJ2-5, is as follows: SAVISQKPSRDICQRGTSLTIQCQVDSQVTMMFWYRQQPGQSLTLIATANQGSEATYESGFVIDKFPISRPNLTFSTLTVSNMSPEDSSIYLCSVEVRGGTAQETQYFGPGTRLLVL.

This clone was recorded only once. The V call is TRBV5-1, the J call TRBJ2-4; tentatively, D is TRBD1 or TRBD2 (6 bases each). Germline loops: CDR1 SGHRS, CDR2 YFSETQ. This CDR3 region has 16 residues. V was shortened by 4 bases and J by 3 bases, with 17 bases between the two germline ends. The CDR3 nucleotides are TGCGCCAGCAGCCTTAGCGGACAGTCCCACAAAAACATTCAGTACTTC. Translated: CASSLSGQSHKNIQYF.

The chain is built from TRBV5-1 and TRBJ2-3; D ambiguous. V was shortened by 0 bases and J by 0 bases, with 8 bases between the two germline ends. The germline V gene has CDR1 SGHRS and CDR2 YFSETQ. This CDR3 has 15 residues. CDR3: CASSLEQMSTDTQYF. CDR3 sequence (DNA): TGCGCCAGCAGCTTGGAACAGATGAGCACAGATACGCAGTATTTT. Complete variable domain (other parts from reference TRBV5-1 and TRBJ2-3): KAGVTQTPRYLIKTRGQQVTLSCSPISGHRSVSWYQQTPGQGLQFLFEYFSETQRNKGNFPGRFSGRQFSNSRSEMNVSTLELGDSALYLCASSLEQMSTDTQYFGPGTRLTVL.